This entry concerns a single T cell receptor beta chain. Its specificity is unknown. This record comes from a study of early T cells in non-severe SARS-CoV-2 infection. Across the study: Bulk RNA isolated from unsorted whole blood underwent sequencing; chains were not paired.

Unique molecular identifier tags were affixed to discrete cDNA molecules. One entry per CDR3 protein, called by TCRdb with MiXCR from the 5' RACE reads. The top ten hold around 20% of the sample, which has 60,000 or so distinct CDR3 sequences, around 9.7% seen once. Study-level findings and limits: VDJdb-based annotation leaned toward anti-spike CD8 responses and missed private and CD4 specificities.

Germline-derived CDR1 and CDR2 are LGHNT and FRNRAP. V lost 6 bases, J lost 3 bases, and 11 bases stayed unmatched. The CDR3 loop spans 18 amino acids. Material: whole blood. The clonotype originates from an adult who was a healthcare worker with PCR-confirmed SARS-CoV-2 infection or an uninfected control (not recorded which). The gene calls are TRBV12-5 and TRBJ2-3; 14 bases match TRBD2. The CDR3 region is CASGRRLAGGRVTDTQYF. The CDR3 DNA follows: TGTGCTAGTGGCCGACGACTAGCGGGGGGGCGAGTGACAGATACGCAGTATTTT. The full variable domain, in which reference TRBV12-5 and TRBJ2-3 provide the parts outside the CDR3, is DARVTQTPRHKVTEMGQEVTMRCQPILGHNTVFWYRQTMMQGLELLAYFRNRAPLDDSGMPKDRFSAEMPDATLATLKIQPSEPRDSAVYFCASGRRLAGGRVTDTQYFGPGTRLTVL.